This T cell receptor beta chain was found in a study of identical twins. TCRdb analysed the 5' RACE reads with MiXCR anew, one entry per CDR3 protein. The table includes under 900,000 distinct CDR3 sequences, about 20% detected once. The J segment lost 5 bases and the V segment lost 4 bases, leaving 4 bases of the junction unmatched. Germline-derived CDR1 and CDR2 are SEHNR and FQNEAQ (reference sequence). There are 14 residues in the CDR3. These data also featured in a second study, about T cells expressing NK-cell markers.

The sequenced sample consisted of PBMCs. The V gene is TRBV7-9, the J gene TRBJ2-2, with TRBD1 matching over 7 bases. The TCR was taken from a woman aged 18-29 years in good health. In DNA, the CDR3 is TGTGCCAGCAGCTCAACAGGGGTGACCGGGGAGCTGTTTTTT. It codes for CASSSTGVTGELFF.